One sample yielded the 5 T cell receptor beta chains listed below, sequenced in a study of T-cell reconstitution after alpha-beta-depleted transplantation in children. The authors prepared the TCRbeta library with unique molecular identifiers. Using its own MiXCR run on the PCR reads, TCRdb lists one record per CDR3 protein. This sample has under 300,000 distinct CDR3 sequences, with roughly 10% found just once. The specimen was peripheral blood, collected 180 days after TCRalphabeta/CD19-depleted stem cell transplant. The receptors here all came from a male patient between 2 and 10 years old who had a stem cell transplant for chronic granulomatous disease, so the T cells may come from the graft donor.

In its sample, this clonotype was seen many times. The genes are TRBV28 and TRBJ2-4, with 7 bases aligning to TRBD2. Germline trimming cut 7 bases from V and 4 bases from J; bases unmatched to any gene: 4. Looked up from germline, CDR1 is MDHEN and CDR2 is SYDVKM. The CDR3 runs 13 residues. DNA for the CDR3: TGTGCCAGCACGGCGGGGGAAAAAAACATTCAGTACTTC. This sequence encodes CASTAGEKNIQYF.

This clonotype was recorded only once. This may stem from a read error, because a much larger clone lies one nucleotide away. The chain recombines TRBV15 with TRBJ2-1; TRBD1 agrees at 7 bases. V lost 2 bases, J lost 5 bases, and 9 bases stayed unmatched. CDR1 and CDR2 from the germline V gene are LNHNV and YYDKDF (reference sequence). This CDR3 contains 16 residues. The CDR3 loop reads CATSRIPGQTDNEQFF. CDR3 DNA: TGTGCCACCAGCAGAATTCCGGGACAGACCGACAATGAGCAGTTCTTC.

This clonotype was recorded a few times. The chain links TRBV11-2 to TRBJ2-1; the D is unclear. CDR1 is SGHAT, CDR2 FQNNGV, per germline. The V end was cut by 1 base, the J end by 6 bases, with 7 bases between. The CDR3 is 13 amino acids. CDR3 bases: TGTGCCAGCAGCTTAGCACGGAGCAATGAGCAGTTCTTC. Translated: CASSLARSNEQFF.

This clonotype was seen ten or more times. The J gene is TRBJ2-3, the V gene TRBV7-2; D not certain. This CDR3 has 14 residues. V lost 1 base to trimming and J lost 1 base, with 6 bases between them. Germline CDR1 reads SGHTA; CDR2 reads FQGNSA. DNA of the CDR3: TGTGCCAGCAGCTTAGAAGGCCGCACAGATACGCAGTATTTT. It encodes CASSLEGRTDTQYF.

This clonotype was seen ten or more times. V usage is TRBV20-1 and J usage is TRBJ2-1; D not certain. The CDR3 contains 11 residues. Germline assignment: CDR1 DFQATT and CDR2 SNEGSKA (reference sequence). The V end lost 5 bases, the J end lost 3 bases, and 5 bases lay between the germline ends. This CDR3 is CSAPVYNEQFF. DNA of the CDR3: TGCAGTGCTCCAGTCTACAATGAGCAGTTCTTC.